The 18 T cell receptor beta chains reported below all come from one sample, sequenced in a study of vaccination effects on CD4 cells after COVID-19 (dated by TCRdb to about 2022). In the ViraFEST assay, PBMC were stimulated with viral peptide pools, and TCR sequencing was then used to find antigen-specific CD4+ T cell clonotypes based on their expansion. After around 11 days of culture, CD4+ T cells were isolated with the EasySep CD4+ T cell isolation kit. PCR-confirmed SARS-CoV-2 infection had occurred in convalescent patients between March and December 2020, before the Alpha, Beta and Delta variants emerged in the United States. Libraries were prepared through the immunoSEQ multiplex PCR assay. TCRdb took this table from immuneACCESS and kept in-frame rearrangements with V and J called. Such tables lack part of the clones; where checked against another copy, unresolved V genes explain under half of the gap, and the rest is unexplained. This sample holds 24,000 or so clones; approximately 62% were observed only once. The top ten constitute roughly 18% of the sample.

These receptors have no identified antigens. This specimen was CD4+ T cells from PBMCs cultured with SARS-CoV-2 spike peptides, taken before COVID-19 vaccination. The cell subset or site label on this specimen signifies: SARS-CoV-2 spike overlapping peptide pool stimulation. These TCRs come from a human donor who had a prior SARS-CoV-2 infection.

The chain links TRBV7-3 to TRBJ1-6; no clear D. This CDR3 comprises 14 residues. CDR1 is SGHTA and CDR2 is FQGTGA in the germline V gene. Trimming pared 5 bases from V and 5 bases from J, leaving 10 bases between. The CDR3 is CASSLIHNNSPLHF. The DNA for the CDR3 is TGTGCCAGCAGCCTGATTCATAATAATTCACCCCTCCACTTT.

This sequence joins TRBV4-3 and TRBJ1-4; D remains ambiguous. The CDR3 runs to 18 residues. Trimming removed 0 bases from V and 0 bases from J, with 14 bases in between. Looked up from germline, CDR1 is LGHNA and CDR2 is YSLEER. CDR3 protein: CASSQDPPGITTNEKLFF. The CDR3 DNA sequence: TGCGCCAGCAGCCAAGATCCTCCAGGAATCACAACTAATGAAAAACTGTTTTTT.

The rearrangement uses TRBV7-3 and TRBJ1-2; 10 nucleotides align to TRBD1. Trimming took 3 bases from V and 4 from J; bases not matched to a gene: 8. CDR3 length: 16 residues. The germline CDR1 and CDR2 sequences are SGHTA and FQGTGA. The CDR3 nucleotides read TGTGCCAGCAGCTTCGCCAGCCGGGACAGGGGCTATGGCTACACCTTC. Translation: CASSFASRDRGYGYTF.

The chain carries TRBV7-2 and TRBJ2-1; 10 bases fit TRBD2. The CDR3 loop spans 16 amino acids. Germline V CDR1 and CDR2: SGHTA, FQGNSA. V lost 4 bases and J lost 8; bases outside the gene matches: 11. CDR3 region: CASSSSRAGGQDEQFF. For the CDR3, the DNA is TGTGCCAGCAGCTCCTCCCGAGCGGGGGGGCAGGATGAGCAGTTCTTC.

This clone has more than one count but fewer than ten. The chain carries TRBV6-5 and TRBJ2-1; D is unclear. V was trimmed by 5 bases and J by 6 bases, leaving 11 bases between them. The V gene's germline CDR1 is MNHEY and CDR2 SVGAGI. This CDR3 is 13 amino acids long. CDR3 nucleotides: TGTGCCAGCAGTCCTGGACGGTCCAATGAGCAGTTCTTC. Its translation: CASSPGRSNEQFF.

Concerning this clone: Within the sample, other DNA sequences also encode this same CDR3. The V gene is TRBV18, the J gene TRBJ2-5, with D perhaps given as TRBD1 or TRBD2 (5 bases each). Germline V gene sequence: CDR1 KGHSH, CDR2 LQKENI. The CDR3 consists of 13 residues. Trimming removed 1 base at V and 4 bases at J, with 7 bases between. The CDR3 spells CASSPQGRETQYF. The DNA for the CDR3 is TGTGCCAGCTCACCACAGGGGAGAGAGACCCAGTACTTC.

The genes are TRBV5-6 and TRBJ2-7, with D hard to call. V lost 4 bases and J 2 bases, leaving 4 bases between the germline ends. The CDR3 consists of 11 residues. Looked up from germline, CDR1 is SGHDT and CDR2 is YYEEEE. The CDR3 protein is CASSLTYEQYF. CDR3 nucleotide sequence: TGTGCCAGCAGCCTCACCTACGAGCAGTACTTC.

The V and J genes are TRBV10-3 and TRBJ2-1; perhaps TRBD2 as D (6 bases). V lost 10 bases and J lost 5, with 18 bases in between. Germline V CDR1 and CDR2: ENHRY, SYGVKD. There are 14 residues in the CDR3. The CDR3: CATTRDLTNNEQFF. CDR3 nucleotides: TGTGCCACAACCCGGGACTTAACTAACAATGAGCAGTTCTTC.

This chain connects TRBV12-3 or TRBV12-4 to TRBJ2-5, with TRBD1 matching over 8 bases. Germline trimming cut 4 bases from V and 5 bases from J; bases unmatched to any gene: 0. The CDR3 has 12 residues. The CDR3 DNA sequence: TGTGCCAGCAGTTGGACAGGGGAGACCCAGTACTTC. Encoded protein: CASSWTGETQYF.

This clone showed up just a few times. The chain couples TRBV2 to TRBJ1-1; tentative D call: TRBD1 (6 bases). V lost 6 bases and J lost 5, with 16 bases in between. The CDR3 length is 14 residues. Germline CDR1 and CDR2: SNHLY and FYNNEI. CDR3 coding DNA: TGTGCCAGCAGAATGGGGGGGGCTTTAACTGAAGCTTTCTTT. Its translation is CASRMGGALTEAFF.

V usage is TRBV2 and J usage is TRBJ1-1; no firm D call. The CDR3 spans 14 residues. Deletions cut 2 bases from V and 6 bases from J, with 13 bases between. Germline V gives CDR1 SNHLY, CDR2 FYNNEI. CDR3: CASSERVSLAEAFF. The CDR3 DNA reads as TGTGCCAGCAGTGAACGGGTTTCTCTGGCTGAAGCTTTCTTT. Based on the CDR3 plus reference TRBV2 and TRBJ1-1, the full variable domain is EPEVTQTPSHQVTQMGQEVILRCVPISNHLYFYWYRQILGQKVEFLVSFYNNEISEKSEIFDDQFSVERPDGSNFTLKIRSTKLEDSAMYFCASSERVSLAEAFFGQGTRLTVV.

The chain links TRBV4-3 to TRBJ1-4, with no clear D. The V end was cut by 3 bases, the J end by 4 bases, with 18 bases between. This CDR3 spans 17 amino acids. Per the germline V gene, CDR1 is LGHNA and CDR2 is YSLEER. Here the CDR3 DNA reads TGCGCCAGCAGCCAGTCACCTCCGGGGAGGGTTAATGAAAAACTGTTTTTT. Protein product: CASSQSPPGRVNEKLFF.

The V gene is TRBV7-6, the J gene TRBJ2-1; a possible D gene is TRBD1 (5 bases). Germline V gene sequence: CDR1 SGHVS, CDR2 FNYEAQ. The germline V and J ends were trimmed by 5 bases and 2 bases, with 10 bases remaining between them. This CDR3 region has 14 residues. CDR3: CASSPAGTYNEQFF. CDR3 sequence (DNA): TGTGCCAGCAGCCCCGCAGGGACCTACAATGAGCAGTTCTTC.

V and J are TRBV7-9 and TRBJ2-3; D remains unclear. The CDR3 totals 13 residues. The germline V gene has CDR1 SEHNR and CDR2 FQNEAQ (reference sequence). V lost 1 base and J 4 bases, leaving 6 bases between the germline ends. CDR3 DNA sequence: TGTGCCAGCAGCTTAGTGTCGTCAGATACGCAGTATTTT. It yields the protein CASSLVSSDTQYF. Full variable domain (missing parts from reference TRBV7-9 and TRBJ2-3): DTGVSQNPRHKITKRGQNVTFRCDPISEHNRLYWYRQTLGQGPEFLTYFQNEAQLEKSRLLSDRFSAERPKGSFSTLEIQRTEQGDSAMYLCASSLVSSDTQYFGPGTRLTVL.

In its sample, this clone was seen a few times. This sequence joins TRBV16 and TRBJ2-2; TRBD2 is a possible D gene (5 bases). The ends were cut back, 1 base at V and 7 bases at J, with 10 bases in the middle. This CDR3 spans 14 amino acids. Germline CDR1 KGHSY, CDR2 FQNENV. The DNA of the CDR3 is TGTGCCAGCAGCCAATGGCTAGCAGACGGGGAGCTGTTTTTT. Its protein product is CASSQWLADGELFF.

This clone showed up just a few times. The V gene is TRBV5-8, the J gene TRBJ2-3; tentatively, D is TRBD1 or TRBD2 (5 bases each). Germline loops: CDR1 SGHTS, CDR2 YDEGEE. This CDR3 comprises 15 residues. Trimming cost V 6 bases and J 1 base, with 15 bases left between them. The CDR3 region is CASNPGLPRTDTQYF. Written as DNA, the CDR3 is TGTGCCAGCAACCCGGGGCTCCCTCGCACAGATACGCAGTATTTT. The complete variable domain, with remaining parts taken from reference TRBV5-8 and TRBJ2-3, reads EAGVTQSPTHLIKTRGQQATLRCSPISGHTSVYWYQQALGLGLQFLLWYDEGEERNRGNFPPRFSGRQFPNYSSELNVNALELEDSALYLCASNPGLPRTDTQYFGPGTRLTVL.

This clone was recorded only once. This rearrangement joins TRBV2 to TRBJ2-1; D unclear. This CDR3 is 13 amino acids long. Germline V gives CDR1 SNHLY, CDR2 FYNNEI. V was cut by 2 bases and J by 15 bases, with 17 bases left in between. The DNA of the CDR3 is TGTGCCAGCAGTGAATTTCGTTTGGCCCCCGGGTTCTTC. This encodes CASSEFRLAPGFF.

CDR3 sequence: CASSKYGGPVSGANVLTF. In DNA form, the CDR3 reads TGCGCCAGCAGCAAGTACGGGGGGCCCGTCTCTGGGGCCAACGTCCTGACTTTC. The chain uses TRBV5-1 and TRBJ2-6; maybe TRBD2 (7 bases). CDR1 SGHRS and CDR2 YFSETQ come from the germline V gene. The V gene lost 4 bases and the J gene lost 0 bases, with 17 bases spanning the gap. The CDR3 is 18 amino acids.